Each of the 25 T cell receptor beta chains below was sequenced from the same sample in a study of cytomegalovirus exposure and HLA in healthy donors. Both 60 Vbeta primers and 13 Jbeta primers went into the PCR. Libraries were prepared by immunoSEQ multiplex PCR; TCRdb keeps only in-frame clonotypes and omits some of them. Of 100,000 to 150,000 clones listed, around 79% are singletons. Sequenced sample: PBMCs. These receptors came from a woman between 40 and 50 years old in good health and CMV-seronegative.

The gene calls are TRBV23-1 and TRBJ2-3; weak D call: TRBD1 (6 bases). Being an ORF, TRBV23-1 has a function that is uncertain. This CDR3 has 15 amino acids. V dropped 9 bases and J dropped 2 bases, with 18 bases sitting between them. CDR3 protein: CARPQGKPPTDTQYF. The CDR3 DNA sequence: TGCGCCAGGCCTCAGGGGAAACCACCCACAGATACGCAGTATTTT.

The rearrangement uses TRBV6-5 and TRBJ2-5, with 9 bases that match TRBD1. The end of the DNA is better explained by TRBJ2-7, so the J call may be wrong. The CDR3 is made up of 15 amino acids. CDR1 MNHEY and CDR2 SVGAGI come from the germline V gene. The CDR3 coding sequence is TGTGCCAGCAGAACCGCCGGGACAGGGAGCTACGAGCAGTACTTC. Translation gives CASRTAGTGSYEQYF.

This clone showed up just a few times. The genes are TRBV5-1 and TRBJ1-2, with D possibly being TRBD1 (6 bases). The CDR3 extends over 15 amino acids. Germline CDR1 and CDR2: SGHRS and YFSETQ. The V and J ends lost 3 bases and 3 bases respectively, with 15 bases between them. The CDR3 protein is CASSSGGAGDYGYTF. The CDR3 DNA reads TGCGCCAGCAGCTCCGGGGGGGCAGGCGACTATGGCTACACCTTC.

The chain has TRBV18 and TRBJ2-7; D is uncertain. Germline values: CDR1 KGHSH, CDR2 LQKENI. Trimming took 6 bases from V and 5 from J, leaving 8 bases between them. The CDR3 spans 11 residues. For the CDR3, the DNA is TGTGCCAGCTCGTTCAGCGACGAGCAGTACTTC. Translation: CASSFSDEQYF. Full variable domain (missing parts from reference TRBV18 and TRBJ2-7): NAGVMQNPRHLVRRRGQEARLRCSPMKGHSHVYWYRQLPEEGLKFMVYLQKENIIDESGMPKERFSAEFPKEGPSILRIQQVVRGDSAAYFCASSFSDEQYFGPGTRLTVT.

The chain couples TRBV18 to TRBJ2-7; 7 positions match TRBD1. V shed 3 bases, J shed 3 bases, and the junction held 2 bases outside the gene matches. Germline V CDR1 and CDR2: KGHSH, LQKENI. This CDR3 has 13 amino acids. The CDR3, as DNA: TGTGCCAGCTCACCGGGACAGCTCTACGAGCAGTACTTC. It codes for CASSPGQLYEQYF.

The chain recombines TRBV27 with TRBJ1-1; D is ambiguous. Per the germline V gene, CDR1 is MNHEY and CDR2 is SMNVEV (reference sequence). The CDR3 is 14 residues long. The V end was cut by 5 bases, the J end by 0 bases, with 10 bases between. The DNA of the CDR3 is TGTGCCAGCAGTAAACAGATATTGAACACTGAAGCTTTCTTT. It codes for CASSKQILNTEAFF.

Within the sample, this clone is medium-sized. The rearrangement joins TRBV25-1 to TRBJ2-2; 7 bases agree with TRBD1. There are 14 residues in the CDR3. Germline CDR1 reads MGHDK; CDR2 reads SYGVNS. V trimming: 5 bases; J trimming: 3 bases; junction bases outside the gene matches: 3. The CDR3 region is CASSFGTDTGELFF. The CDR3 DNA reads TGTGCCAGCAGTTTCGGGACAGACACCGGGGAGCTGTTTTTT.

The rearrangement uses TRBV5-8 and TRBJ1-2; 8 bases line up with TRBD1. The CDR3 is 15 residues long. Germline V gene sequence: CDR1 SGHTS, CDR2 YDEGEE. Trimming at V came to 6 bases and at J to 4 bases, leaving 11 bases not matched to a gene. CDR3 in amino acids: CASTAEQGGFYGYTF. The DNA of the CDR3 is TGTGCCAGCACCGCAGAACAGGGGGGGTTCTATGGCTACACCTTC.

The CDR3 is CASSQQGRDGYTF. The CDR3 nucleotides read TGTGCCAGCAGTCAACAGGGAAGGGATGGCTACACCTTC. This chain connects TRBV6-4 to TRBJ1-2, with D possibly TRBD1 on 6 matching bases. The V end lost 5 bases, the J end lost 6 bases, and 13 bases lay between the germline ends. The germline V gene has CDR1 MRHNA and CDR2 SNTAGT. The CDR3 is 13 amino acids.

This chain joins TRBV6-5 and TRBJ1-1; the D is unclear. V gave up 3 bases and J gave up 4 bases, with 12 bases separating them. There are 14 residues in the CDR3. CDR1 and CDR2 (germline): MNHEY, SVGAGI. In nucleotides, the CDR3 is TGTGCCAGCAGTTATGAGGGATCGGTCACTGAAGCTTTCTTT. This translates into CASSYEGSVTEAFF.

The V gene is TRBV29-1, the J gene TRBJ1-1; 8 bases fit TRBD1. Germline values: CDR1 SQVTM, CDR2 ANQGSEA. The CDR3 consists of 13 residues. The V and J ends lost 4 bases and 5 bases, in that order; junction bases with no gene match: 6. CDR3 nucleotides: TGCAGCGTTGGACAGGGGCGGTGGACTGAAGCTTTCTTT. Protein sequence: CSVGQGRWTEAFF.

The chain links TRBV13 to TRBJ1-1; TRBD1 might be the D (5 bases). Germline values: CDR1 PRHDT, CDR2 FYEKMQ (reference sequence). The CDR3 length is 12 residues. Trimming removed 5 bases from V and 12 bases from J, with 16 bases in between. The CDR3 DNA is TGTGCCAGCAGCAGAGTGGGGACTAAAACTTTCTTT. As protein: CASSRVGTKTFF.

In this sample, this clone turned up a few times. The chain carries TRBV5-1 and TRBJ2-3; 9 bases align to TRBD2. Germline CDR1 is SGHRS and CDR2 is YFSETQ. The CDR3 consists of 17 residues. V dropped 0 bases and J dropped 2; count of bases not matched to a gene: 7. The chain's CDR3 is CASSLVRQRGVTDTQYF. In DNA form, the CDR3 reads TGCGCCAGCAGCTTGGTCCGTCAGCGGGGGGTCACAGATACGCAGTATTTT.

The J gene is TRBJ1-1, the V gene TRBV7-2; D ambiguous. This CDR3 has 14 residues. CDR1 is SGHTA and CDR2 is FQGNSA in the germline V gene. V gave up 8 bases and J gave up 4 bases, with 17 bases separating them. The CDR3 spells CASRSDSGSTEAFF. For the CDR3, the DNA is TGTGCCAGCCGATCAGACTCCGGCTCCACTGAAGCTTTCTTT.

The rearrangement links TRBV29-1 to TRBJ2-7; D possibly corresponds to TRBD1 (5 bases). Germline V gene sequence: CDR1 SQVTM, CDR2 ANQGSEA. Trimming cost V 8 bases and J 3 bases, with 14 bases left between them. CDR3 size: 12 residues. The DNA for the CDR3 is TGCAGCTTTGGGCAGGGCGGCTACGAGCAGTACTTC. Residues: CSFGQGGYEQYF.

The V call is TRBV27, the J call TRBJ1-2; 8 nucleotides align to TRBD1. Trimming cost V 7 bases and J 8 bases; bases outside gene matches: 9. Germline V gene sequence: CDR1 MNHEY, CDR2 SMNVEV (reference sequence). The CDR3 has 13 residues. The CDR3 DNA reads TGTGCCAGCACCTCGACAGGGGCGGACGGCTACACCTTC. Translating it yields CASTSTGADGYTF.

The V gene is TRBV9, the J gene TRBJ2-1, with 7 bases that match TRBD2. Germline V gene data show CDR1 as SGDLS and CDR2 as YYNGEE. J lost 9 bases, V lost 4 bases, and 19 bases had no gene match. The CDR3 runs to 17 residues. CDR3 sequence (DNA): TGTGCCAGCAGCCCCCATCCCCTGGACGGACTAGGCGGTGAGCAGTTCTTC. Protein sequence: CASSPHPLDGLGGEQFF.

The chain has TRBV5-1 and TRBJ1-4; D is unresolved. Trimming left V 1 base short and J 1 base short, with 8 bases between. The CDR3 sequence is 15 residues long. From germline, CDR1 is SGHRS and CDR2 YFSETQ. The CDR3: CASSLFGVTNEKLFF. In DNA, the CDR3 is TGCGCCAGCAGCTTGTTCGGGGTAACTAATGAAAAACTGTTTTTT.

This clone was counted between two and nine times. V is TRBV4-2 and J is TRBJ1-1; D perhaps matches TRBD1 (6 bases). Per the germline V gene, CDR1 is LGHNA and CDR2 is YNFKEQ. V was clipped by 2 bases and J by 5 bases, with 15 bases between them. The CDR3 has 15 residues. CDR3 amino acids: CASSQKIEGGTEAFF. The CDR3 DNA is TGTGCCAGCAGCCAAAAGATCGAGGGGGGGACTGAAGCTTTCTTT.

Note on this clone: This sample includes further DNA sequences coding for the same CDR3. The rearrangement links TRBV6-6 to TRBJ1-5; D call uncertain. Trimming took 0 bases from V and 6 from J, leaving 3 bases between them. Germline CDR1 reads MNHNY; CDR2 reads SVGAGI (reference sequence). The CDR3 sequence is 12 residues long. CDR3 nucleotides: TGTGCCAGCAGTTACTCTAGTCAGCCCCAGCATTTT. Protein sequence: CASSYSSQPQHF.

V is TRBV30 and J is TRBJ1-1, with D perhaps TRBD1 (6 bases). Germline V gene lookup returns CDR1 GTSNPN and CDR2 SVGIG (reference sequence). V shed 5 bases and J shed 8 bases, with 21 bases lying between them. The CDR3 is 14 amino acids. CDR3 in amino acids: CAWARGRGAREAFF. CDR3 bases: TGTGCCTGGGCCCGCGGGCGGGGGGCTCGCGAAGCTTTCTTT.

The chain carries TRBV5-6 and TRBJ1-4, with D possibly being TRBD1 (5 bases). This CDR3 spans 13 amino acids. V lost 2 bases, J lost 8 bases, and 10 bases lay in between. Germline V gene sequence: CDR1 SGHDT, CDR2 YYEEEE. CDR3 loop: CASSFDSQEKLFF. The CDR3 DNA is TGTGCCAGCAGCTTCGACAGTCAGGAAAAACTGTTTTTT.

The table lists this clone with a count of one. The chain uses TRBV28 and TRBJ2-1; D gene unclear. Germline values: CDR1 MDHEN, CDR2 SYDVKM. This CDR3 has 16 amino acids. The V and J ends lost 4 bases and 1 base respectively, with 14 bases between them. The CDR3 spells CASSSLTAGSYNEQFF. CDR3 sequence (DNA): TGTGCCAGCAGTTCCCTTACAGCTGGTTCCTACAATGAGCAGTTCTTC.

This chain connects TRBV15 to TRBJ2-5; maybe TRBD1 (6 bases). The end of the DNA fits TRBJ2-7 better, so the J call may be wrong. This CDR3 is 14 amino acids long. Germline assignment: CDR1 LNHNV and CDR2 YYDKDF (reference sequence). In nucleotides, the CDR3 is TGTGCCACCAGCAGAGCTGGGACAAACTACGAGCAGTACTTC. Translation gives CATSRAGTNYEQYF.

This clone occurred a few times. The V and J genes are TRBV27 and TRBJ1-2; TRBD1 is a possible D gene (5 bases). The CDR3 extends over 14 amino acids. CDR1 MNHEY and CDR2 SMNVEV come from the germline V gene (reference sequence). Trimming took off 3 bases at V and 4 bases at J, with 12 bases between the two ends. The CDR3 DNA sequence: TGTGCCAGCAGTTTCGTGGGGGGTCCCTATGGCTACACCTTC. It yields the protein CASSFVGGPYGYTF.